This T cell receptor (beta chain) appears in the sequencing data of a study of shared clonotypes between healthy human individuals. The wider study: Donors consisted of a couple of women and a few men between 18 and 49. Every donor yielded three CD4 naive, three CD4 memory, two CD8 naive and one CD8 memory plate.

The length of the CDR3 is 16 residues. Trimming pared 1 base from V and 3 bases from J, leaving 16 bases between. CDR1 is SGHAT, CDR2 FQNNGV, per germline. CD8 cells regarded as naive lacked CD45RO, were positively chosen for CCR7, and omitted terminally differentiated effector memory CD45RA+ cells. The method was immunoSEQ multiplex PCR; TCRdb's version includes in-frame clones alone and lacks a portion of them. The table has about 600,000 clones, over 95% seen once. Sequenced material: naive CD8+ T cells sorted from blood. V usage is TRBV11-2 and J usage is TRBJ2-7; possibly TRBD2 for D (6 bases). The receptor was isolated from a woman under 40 in good health. As DNA, the CDR3 is TGTGCCAGCAGCTTAGGGAGGGGCTCTCAGGACTACGAGCAGTACTTC. This gives the protein CASSLGRGSQDYEQYF.